A selection of T cell receptor beta chains follows, all from one sample in a study of cytomegalovirus exposure and HLA in healthy donors. Assay used: immunoSEQ multiplex PCR; TCRdb lists only in-frame clones, some missing. The table lists about 260,000 clones, around 90% of them singletons, with around 3.1% in the top ten. Sequenced input: PBMCs. These receptors all stem from a woman in her 30s in good health and CMV-seronegative. CDR3s include the opening cysteine and the closing phenylalanine or tryptophan. A D gene is named only where the DNA matches it firmly. Where a row states a size, it is once, few, many or the class of an expanded clone; other rows omit it.

TRBD1,TRBJ1-4,TRBV6-6,.,CASSYATGVNEKLFF,TGTGCCAGCAGTTACGCCACAGGGGTTAATGAAAAACTGTTTTTT
.,TRBJ2-6,TRBV19,.,CASSPGTFSGANVLTF,TGTGCCAGTAGTCCAGGGACATTCTCTGGGGCCAACGTCCTGACTTTC
.,TRBJ1-1,TRBV18,.,CASSPAGMNTEAFF,TGTGCCAGCTCACCGGCCGGGATGAACACTGAAGCTTTCTTT
TRBD1,TRBJ2-5,TRBV29-1,.,CSATGPVKTQYF,TGCAGCGCGACAGGGCCCGTGAAGACCCAGTACTTC
.,TRBJ2-5,TRBV30,.,CAWTTGRRETQYF,TGTGCCTGGACGACAGGGAGGAGGGAGACCCAGTACTTC
TRBD1,TRBJ2-4,TRBV19,few,CASNNLGTGEYIQYF,TGTGCCAGTAACAATTTGGGGACAGGGGAGTACATTCAGTACTTC
TRBD1,TRBJ2-7,TRBV28,many,CATRKGASYEQYF,TGTGCCACCCGAAAGGGGGCGTCCTACGAGCAGTACTTC
TRBD1,TRBJ2-6,TRBV5-6,.,CASRGPDREIAGANVLTF,TGTGCCAGCAGGGGACCGGACAGGGAAATCGCTGGGGCCAACGTCCTGACTTTC
.,TRBJ2-7,TRBV5-1,.,CASRLSGGLYEQYF,TGCGCCAGCAGGCTGTCCGGGGGCCTTTACGAGCAGTACTTC
.,TRBJ2-5,TRBV28,.,CASTDGTVHQETQYF,TGTGCCAGCACCGACGGGACTGTACATCAAGAGACCCAGTACTTC
TRBD2,TRBJ2-1,TRBV10-3,once,CAISVASGSLNYNEQFF,TGTGCCATCAGTGTCGCTAGCGGGAGTCTGAACTACAATGAGCAGTTCTTC
TRBD2,TRBJ2-7,TRBV28,.,CASSFRYTGTSYEQYF,TGTGCCAGCAGTTTTCGGTATACCGGGACTAGCTACGAGCAGTACTTC
.,TRBJ2-2,TRBV6-1,.,CASSGGTHRELFF,TGTGCCAGCAGCGGAGGGACCCACCGGGAGCTGTTTTTT
TRBD2,TRBJ2-2,TRBV2,.,CASIRTSGRVNTGELFF,TGTGCCAGCATCCGGACTAGCGGGAGGGTGAACACCGGGGAGCTGTTTTTT
.,TRBJ2-3,TRBV2,.,CASSEGGWGSDTQYF,TGTGCCAGCAGTGAAGGAGGATGGGGTTCAGATACGCAGTATTTT
TRBD2,TRBJ2-7,TRBV10-1,few,CASILAGVCYEQYF,TGCGCCAGCATTTTAGCGGGAGTTTGCTACGAGCAGTACTTC
TRBD2,TRBJ2-1,TRBV29-1,.,CSAPGLDYNEQFF,TGCAGCGCCCCGGGACTAGACTACAATGAGCAGTTCTTC
.,TRBJ2-5,TRBV7-9,once,CASSLIGGTRGETQYF,TGTGCCAGCAGCTTAATTGGTGGGACGAGAGGAGAGACCCAGTACTTC
.,TRBJ2-7,TRBV4-1,.,CASSQDAESSYEQYF,TGCGCCAGCAGCCAAGATGCGGAAAGCTCCTACGAGCAGTACTTC
.,TRBJ2-1,TRBV7-8,.,CASSLGSSPSLPEQFF,TGTGCCAGCAGCTTAGGTAGCAGCCCTAGCTTGCCTGAGCAGTTCTTC
TRBD1,TRBJ2-3,TRBV27,.,CASRRTGGTNTQYF,TGTGCCAGCAGAAGGACAGGGGGCACGAATACGCAGTATTTT
.,TRBJ2-1,TRBV28,.,CASSLQGLTEQFF,TGTGCCAGCAGTTTGCAGGGGCTAACTGAGCAGTTCTTC